This T cell receptor beta chain came from a study of OX40 agonist ivuxolimab in advanced cancers. The wider study: Subjects had a mean age of around 60 years, with a range of 23 to 79; more than 70% were male.

About this clone: Its target is not known.

The trim removed 3 bases at V and 5 bases at J, leaving 5 bases unmatched. The germline V gene encodes CDR1 SEHNR and CDR2 FQNEAQ (reference sequence). The CDR3 is 16 amino acids. The method was immunoSEQ multiplex PCR; TCRdb's version includes in-frame clones alone and lacks a portion of them. The sample contains about 60,000 clones, about 90% of which appear only once. General study findings and limits: No determination was made of the antigen specificity of the expanded peripheral T cells. In a subset of nonresponders, normalized T-cell clonal expansion was also low. Averaged across samples, CD8+ T cells carried more expanded clones than CD4+ did.

The chain carries TRBV7-9 and TRBJ2-2, with 11 bases that match TRBD2. The TCR comes from an adult with an advanced solid tumor such as melanoma, head and neck, liver or kidney cancer. The sample was CD4+ or CD8+ T cells sorted from blood, taken in a trial of the OX40 agonist ivuxolimab. The CDR3 region is CASSLAGTSGTGELFF. CDR3 DNA: TGTGCCAGCAGCTTGGCCGGGACTAGCGGAACCGGGGAGCTGTTTTTT.